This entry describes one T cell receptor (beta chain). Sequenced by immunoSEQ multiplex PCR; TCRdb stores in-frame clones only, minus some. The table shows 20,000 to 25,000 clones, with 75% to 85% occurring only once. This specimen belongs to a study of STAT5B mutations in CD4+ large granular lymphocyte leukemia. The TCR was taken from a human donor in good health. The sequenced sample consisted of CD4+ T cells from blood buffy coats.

CDR3 DNA sequence: TGTGCCGTCCCCCCCCGGGACTCCAGCTCCTACAATGAGCAGTTCTTC. Residues: CAVPPRDSSSYNEQFF. The chain employs TRBV30 and TRBJ2-1, with D possibly being TRBD2 (6 bases). Between the trimmed V and J ends, which lost 8 bases and 0 bases, there was a span of 20 bases. The CDR3 loop spans 16 amino acids. Germline-derived CDR1 and CDR2 are GTSNPN and SVGIG (reference sequence).